The T cell receptor beta chain described here comes from a study of blood T cell repertoires in COVID-19. The overall study: Nucleic acid was either cDNA or gDNA, and it came from T cells, B-cell-depleted T cells, or PBMCs.

The repertoire was sequenced with immunoSEQ multiplex PCR; TCRdb's copy has only in-frame clones and lacks some. The data hold over 200,000 clones, with approximately 83% observed a single time. With V trimmed by 5 bases and J by 0 bases, 8 bases remained unmatched. The CDR3 spans 16 residues. Germline V gene data show CDR1 as MNHNY and CDR2 as SVGAGI (reference sequence). This clone has just one count. This chain joins TRBV6-6 and TRBJ1-1; 8 nucleotides align to TRBD1. Sequenced: peripheral blood. This clonotype was obtained from a woman aged 25 to 39 with COVID-19, enrolled during active disease. The CDR3 spells CASSRTRQGMNTEAFF. The CDR3 DNA sequence: TGTGCCAGCAGTAGGACTCGACAGGGGATGAACACTGAAGCTTTCTTT.